This T cell receptor beta chain is drawn from a study of identical twins. This CDR3 region has 15 residues. General study findings and limits: Conclusions relied on cross-sectional statistical analysis, not following the same donors.

In this sample, this clonotype turned up a few times. The antigen is undetermined. TCRdb itself ran the 5' RACE reads through MiXCR, one entry per CDR3 protein. The sample lists 200,000 to 250,000 distinct CDR3 sequences; approximately 7.1% were seen once. The same sample was also studied in work on T cells expressing NK-cell markers. That source notes: Several experiments confined sorting to alpha-beta TCR T cells with an anti-gamma-delta TCR antibody. As a fraction of CD8+ T cells, dominant NKG2C+ clonotypes reached about 1.0-7.5% in six donors. HCMV specificity of expanded NKG2C+ T cell clones remained unclear.

The clonotype originates from a young woman in good health. The sequenced sample consisted of CD8+ T cells sorted from blood. V is TRBV21-1 and J is TRBJ2-5; the listed D gene, TRBD1, was not tested against the DNA. TRBV21-1 is a known pseudogene. The CDR3 nucleotides are TGTGCCAGCAGCAAATTCTGGGGGAAAGAAGAGACCCAGTACTTC. This gives the protein CASSKFWGKEETQYF.